The next 12 T cell receptor beta chains were all read from a single sample in a study of response to subunit inactivated influenza vaccine. MiXCR, run by TCRdb on the RT-PCR reads, gives a single entry per CDR3 protein. Counted here are 490,000 or so distinct CDR3 sequences, about 7.6% occurring once; the ten biggest clones make up 10% to 15%. The sample here was PBMCs from blood, taken less than 30 months after vaccination. The receptor source for this set is a man aged 45-69 years who received an inactivated influenza vaccine.

This rearrangement joins TRBV6-2 or TRBV6-3 to TRBJ1-2; D ambiguous. V lost 2 bases and J 7 bases, leaving 11 bases between the germline ends. The V gene's germline CDR1 is MNHEY and CDR2 SVGEGT. CDR3 length equals 13 residues. DNA of the CDR3: TGTGCCAGCAGTTACAGTCGGTCACTTGGCTACACCTTC. Residues: CASSYSRSLGYTF.

In its sample, this clonotype was seen a few times. The genes are TRBV2 and TRBJ1-1; D not certain. This CDR3 region has 15 residues. Per the germline V gene, CDR1 is SNHLY and CDR2 is FYNNEI. The V end lost 0 bases, the J end lost 0 bases, and 8 bases lay between the germline ends. CDR3 residues: CASSEAPGMNTEAFF. Here the CDR3 DNA reads TGTGCCAGCAGTGAAGCCCCGGGGATGAACACTGAAGCTTTCTTT.

V usage is TRBV29-1 and J usage is TRBJ2-7; D is perhaps TRBD1 (6 bases). Germline lookup yields CDR1 SQVTM and CDR2 ANQGSEA. The CDR3 is 13 amino acids. V lost 1 base and J lost 3, with 10 bases in between. CDR3 residues: CSVEGEQGYEQYF. As DNA, the CDR3 is TGCAGCGTTGAAGGTGAACAGGGCTACGAGCAGTACTTC.

In its sample, this clonotype was seen many times. The chain links TRBV20-1 to TRBJ2-3; TRBD1 or TRBD2 may be the D gene (5 bases each). The CDR3 contains 14 residues. V was pared by 1 base and J by 2 bases, with 10 bases between. Germline CDR1 reads DFQATT; CDR2 reads SNEGSKA (reference sequence). The CDR3 loop reads CSARGGDSTDTQYF. CDR3 nucleotide sequence: TGCAGTGCTAGAGGAGGGGATTCCACAGATACGCAGTATTTT.

This clonotype appeared many times. The rearrangement links TRBV28 to TRBJ1-5; D gene uncertain. Germline loops: CDR1 MDHEN, CDR2 SYDVKM. This CDR3 is 12 amino acids long. The ends were cut back, 8 bases at V and 2 bases at J, with 7 bases in the middle. The CDR3 is CASGYGNQPQHF. CDR3 sequence (DNA): TGTGCCAGCGGTTACGGCAATCAGCCCCAGCATTTT.

The CDR3: CASSFSSGSGGELFF. The CDR3 region has the DNA TGTGCCAGCAGTTTTTCTAGCGGGAGCGGCGGGGAGCTGTTTTTT. The chain combines TRBV12-3 or TRBV12-4 with TRBJ2-2; 10 nucleotides line up with TRBD2. Trimming cost V 3 bases and J 7 bases; bases outside gene matches: 5. This CDR3 has 15 residues.

This clonotype appeared a few times. The J gene is TRBJ1-3, the V gene TRBV7-2, with D possibly TRBD1 on 6 matching bases. CDR1 is SGHTA, CDR2 FQGNSA, per germline. V was pared by 4 bases and J by 4 bases, with 11 bases between. The CDR3 has 14 amino acids. CDR3 sequence reads: CASSYRDKGNTIYF. In DNA, the CDR3 is TGTGCCAGCAGCTACAGGGATAAAGGAAACACCATATATTTT.

This clonotype was found many times. CDR3 DNA sequence: TGCAGCGTTCGGAAGACTAGCGGGAACGGGGAGCTGTTTTTT. This translates into CSVRKTSGNGELFF. The J gene is TRBJ2-2, the V gene TRBV29-1; TRBD2 agrees at 11 bases. V lost 5 bases and J lost 7; bases outside the gene matches: 6. Germline V gene sequence: CDR1 SQVTM, CDR2 ANQGSEA. The CDR3 is made up of 14 amino acids.

This clonotype was recorded many times. At one end, the junction sequence differs from germline, possibly due to a read error. The chain links TRBV29-1 to TRBJ2-5; D remains ambiguous. This CDR3 has 13 amino acids. Germline lookup yields CDR1 SQVTM and CDR2 ANQGSEA. CDR3 nucleotides: TGCAGCGCTGAAGTCGTGTCCCAAGAGACCCAGTACTTC. It is translated as CSAEVVSQETQYF.

There are many counts of this clonotype. This chain joins TRBV4-3 and TRBJ1-2; 11 nucleotides agree with TRBD1. The CDR3 runs 17 residues. Germline CDR1 reads LGHNA; CDR2 reads YSLEER. J was trimmed by 3 bases and V by 5 bases; bases with no gene match: 11. CDR3: CASSARDRGFGDYGYTF. The DNA for the CDR3 is TGCGCCAGCAGCGCCCGGGACAGGGGGTTTGGGGACTATGGCTACACCTTC.

V usage is TRBV9 and J usage is TRBJ1-1; TRBD1 aligns across 10 bases. V trimming: 0 bases; J trimming: 2 bases; junction bases outside the gene matches: 7. CDR1 and CDR2 (germline): SGDLS, YYNGEE. CDR3 size: 17 residues. The CDR3 region is CASSVVGTGEFNTEAFF. The CDR3 DNA reads TGTGCCAGCAGCGTAGTTGGGACAGGGGAGTTCAACACTGAAGCTTTCTTT.

This clonotype has only a few counts. This may come from a read error, since a much larger clone is one base off. This chain's CDR3 is CASSIRGQETQYF. The CDR3 nucleotides read TGTGCCAGCAGCATCCGGGGCCAAGAGACCCAGTACTTC. The chain has TRBV5-6 and TRBJ2-5; tentative D call: TRBD2 (5 bases). The CDR3 is 13 residues long. Trimming took 4 bases from V and 1 from J, leaving 8 bases between them. CDR1 and CDR2 (germline): SGHDT, YYEEEE.